The 21 T cell receptor beta chains below all came from one sample that was sequenced in a study of blood T cell repertoires in COVID-19. TCRdb keeps only in-frame clones here, not all; method: immunoSEQ multiplex PCR. The sample consists of 250,000 to 350,000 clones, roughly 80% of them appearing once. Sequencing was carried out using peripheral blood. The receptors were gathered from a human donor with COVID-19, enrolled during active disease. The donor label of this sample is uncertain.

The chain uses TRBV7-2 and TRBJ2-2; no definite D call. Germline V gives CDR1 SGHTA, CDR2 FQGNSA. This CDR3 has 14 amino acids. The germline V and J ends were trimmed by 5 bases and 2 bases, with 9 bases remaining between them. CDR3 coding DNA: TGTGCCAGCAGCGAGTACAGCAACACCGGGGAGCTGTTTTTT. It specifies CASSEYSNTGELFF. The full variable domain, its missing parts supplied by reference TRBV7-2 and TRBJ2-2, is GAGVSQSPSNKVTEKGKDVELRCDPISGHTALYWYRQSLGQGLEFLIYFQGNSAPDKSGLPSDRFSAERTGGSVSTLTIQRTQQEDSAVYLCASSEYSNTGELFFGEGSRLTVL.

The V call is TRBV11-2, the J call TRBJ1-1; weak D call: TRBD1 (6 bases). Trimming stripped 5 bases from V and 1 base from J, with 14 bases between. Germline V gene data show CDR1 as SGHAT and CDR2 as FQNNGV. The CDR3 extends over 15 amino acids. The DNA for the CDR3 is TGTGCCAGCAGCCCAAGGGGGACCCAGAACACTGAAGCTTTCTTT. This gives the protein CASSPRGTQNTEAFF.

This clone has a single count. The V and J genes are TRBV20-1 and TRBJ2-1; 9 bases are shared with TRBD2. The CDR3 extends over 13 amino acids. Trimming at V came to 3 bases and at J to 9 bases, leaving 6 bases not matched to a gene. Germline assignment: CDR1 DFQATT and CDR2 SNEGSKA (reference sequence). The CDR3 coding sequence is TGCAGTGCTAGTAGGTCTAGCGGGGCTGAGCAGTTCTTC. It yields the protein CSASRSSGAEQFF.

This clone came up a few times. The chain joins TRBV18 to TRBJ1-3, with unresolved D. CDR1 KGHSH and CDR2 LQKENI come from the germline V gene. The CDR3 totals 12 residues. V was pared by 6 bases and J by 4 bases, with 7 bases between. CDR3 in amino acids: CASSPPGNTIYF. In nucleotides, the CDR3 is TGTGCCAGCTCCCCCCCAGGAAACACCATATATTTT.

The rearrangement joins TRBV6-2 or TRBV6-3 to TRBJ2-3, with 12 bases identical to TRBD1. Trimming took 0 bases from V and 2 from J; bases not matched to a gene: 9. The CDR3 is made up of 19 amino acids. Germline V CDR1 and CDR2: MNHEY, SVGEGT. CDR3 DNA: TGTGCCAGCAGTTACTCTCCTGGGACAGGGGGCGACCTCACAGATACGCAGTATTTT. Protein sequence: CASSYSPGTGGDLTDTQYF.

This sequence joins TRBV5-4 and TRBJ1-4; TRBD1 aligns across 7 bases. The junction had 7 bases not matched to a gene; V was cut back by 4 bases and J by 7 bases. Germline V lookup: CDR1 SGHNT, CDR2 YYREEE (reference sequence). The CDR3 is 14 residues long. CDR3 DNA: TGTGCCAGCAGCATAGGGGGCTCGCGTGAAAAACTGTTTTTT. It encodes CASSIGGSREKLFF.

This chain connects TRBV24-1 to TRBJ1-6; D remains ambiguous. The CDR3 sequence is 12 residues long. CDR1 is KGHDR and CDR2 is SFDVKD in the germline V gene. CDR3 in amino acids: CVKCGPRSPLHF. The CDR3 coding sequence is TGTGTCAAGTGCGGGCCACGGTCACCCCTCCACTTT.

V usage is TRBV18 and J usage is TRBJ2-1, with 9 bases fitting TRBD2. The ends lost 2 bases at V and 5 bases at J; junction bases unmatched: 10. The length of the CDR3 is 17 residues. The V gene's germline CDR1 is KGHSH and CDR2 LQKENI. CDR3 sequence (DNA): TGTGCCAGCTCACCAAACGTGGGGGCTAGCGGGAACAATGAGCAGTTCTTC. Translating it yields CASSPNVGASGNNEQFF. Using reference TRBV18 and TRBJ2-1 for the parts outside the CDR3, the full variable domain is NAGVMQNPRHLVRRRGQEARLRCSPMKGHSHVYWYRQLPEEGLKFMVYLQKENIIDESGMPKERFSAEFPKEGPSILRIQQVVRGDSAAYFCASSPNVGASGNNEQFFGPGTRLTVL.

The chain has TRBV6-2 or TRBV6-3 and TRBJ2-7; possible D gene TRBD1, 6 bases. The length of the CDR3 is 16 residues. Germline V lookup: CDR1 MNHEY, CDR2 SVGEGT. The ends were cut back, 2 bases at V and 2 bases at J, with 16 bases in the middle. CDR3: CASSYPRQASPYEQYF. The CDR3 nucleotides read TGTGCCAGCAGTTACCCTCGACAGGCCTCGCCCTACGAGCAGTACTTC.

The chain carries TRBV11-3 and TRBJ2-3; a weak D match, TRBD2 (5 bases). This CDR3 has 16 amino acids. The V gene's germline CDR1 is SGHNT and CDR2 YENEEA. The germline V and J ends were trimmed by 0 bases and 1 base, with 11 bases remaining between them. CDR3 DNA sequence: TGTGCCAGCAGCTTAGAAATGGGAGTCGGCACAGATACGCAGTATTTT. Amino acids: CASSLEMGVGTDTQYF.

This clone has only one observation. This chain connects TRBV4-2 to TRBJ1-4; 7 bases are shared with TRBD1. The CDR3 length is 20 residues. Losses at the gene ends were 0 bases for V and 8 bases for J; bases not matched to a gene: 21. Looked up from germline, CDR1 is LGHNA and CDR2 is YNFKEQ. CDR3 bases: TGTGCCAGCAGCCAAGAACTCTCCGGACCCGCGGGACAGTTTAAGGAAAAACTGTTTTTT. Translating gives CASSQELSGPAGQFKEKLFF.

This clone was recorded only once. This rearrangement joins TRBV12-3 or TRBV12-4 to TRBJ1-2, with D perhaps matching TRBD1 (6 bases). The CDR3 spans 13 residues. The V end lost 6 bases, the J end lost 8 bases, and 16 bases lay between the germline ends. The DNA for the CDR3 is TGTGCCAGCAGCTTCCGGACAGATGGGGGCTACACCTTC. This codes for CASSFRTDGGYTF.

V and J are TRBV30 and TRBJ1-2; D not resolved. Trimming removed 7 bases from V and 7 bases from J, with 13 bases in between. CDR3 length equals 11 residues. Per germline, CDR1 GTSNPN and CDR2 SVGIG (reference sequence). CDR3 coding DNA: TGTGCCTCCGAATCGGGGTTTGGCTACACCTTC. Translating gives CASESGFGYTF.

Points on this clone: A junction end diverges from the germline sequence, so it may reflect a read error. J is TRBJ1-2 and V is TRBV6-2 or TRBV6-3; possible D gene TRBD1, 5 bases. Per the germline V gene, CDR1 is MNHEY and CDR2 is SVGEGT. The CDR3 runs to 16 residues. This CDR3 reads CASSYLGESAGYGYTF. CDR3 nucleotide sequence: TGTGCCAGCAGCTACTTAGGGGAATCGGCGGGGTATGGCTACACCTTC.

The chain uses TRBV6-1 and TRBJ2-1, with D perhaps TRBD2 (5 bases). This CDR3 is built from 14 residues. Trimming shortened V by 5 bases and J by 1 base, and 9 bases separated the two germline ends. Per germline, CDR1 MNHNS and CDR2 SASEGT. The CDR3 coding sequence is TGTGCCAGCAGTACTAGGGATTCCTACAATGAGCAGTTCTTC. Translated: CASSTRDSYNEQFF.

The chain recombines TRBV29-1 with TRBJ1-3, with 8 bases aligning to TRBD1. Germline V gene data show CDR1 as SQVTM and CDR2 as ANQGSEA. Trimming cost V 3 bases and J 5 bases; bases outside gene matches: 9. This CDR3 comprises 15 residues. In DNA, the CDR3 is TGCAGCGTTGAGTCCCCGGACAGGGCAAGAAACACCATATATTTT. This gives the protein CSVESPDRARNTIYF.

V and J are TRBV25-1 and TRBJ1-3; 8 nucleotides match TRBD1. V lost 8 bases, J lost 4 bases, and 7 bases stayed unmatched. Germline V gene sequence: CDR1 MGHDK, CDR2 SYGVNS. The CDR3 has 14 amino acids. The CDR3 DNA follows: TGTGCCAGCCAGGACAGGGCGGGGGGAAACACCATATATTTT. It encodes CASQDRAGGNTIYF.

The gene calls are TRBV10-3 and TRBJ2-7; 11 bases line up with TRBD1. This CDR3 region has 12 residues. The J segment lost 10 bases and the V segment lost 7 bases, leaving 6 bases of the junction unmatched. In germline, CDR1 is ENHRY, CDR2 SYGVKD. The CDR3 nucleotides are TGTGCCATCAACCCGGGACAGGGGGTACAGTACTTC. This sequence encodes CAINPGQGVQYF.

The chain uses TRBV18 and TRBJ1-4, with TRBD1 matching 12 bases. From germline, CDR1 is KGHSH and CDR2 LQKENI. With V trimmed by 4 bases and J by 0 bases, 6 bases remained unmatched. CDR3 size: 18 residues. CDR3 loop: CASSRSGTGGSTNEKLFF. The CDR3 DNA reads as TGTGCCAGCTCACGGTCCGGGACAGGGGGCTCAACTAATGAAAAACTGTTTTTT.

The CDR3 coding sequence is TGTGCCTGGACGAGGGGAGGGGATCAGCCCCAGCATTTT. Its protein product is CAWTRGGDQPQHF. This sequence joins TRBV30 and TRBJ1-5; D may be TRBD1 (5 bases). The CDR3 has 13 residues. V lost 4 bases and J lost 5, with 12 bases in between. Germline V gene data show CDR1 as GTSNPN and CDR2 as SVGIG (reference sequence).

The rearrangement uses TRBV5-5 and TRBJ2-1; TRBD1 matches at 8 bases. With V trimmed by 4 bases and J by 7 bases, 10 bases remained unmatched. CDR3 length equals 15 residues. Germline-derived CDR1 and CDR2 are SGHKS and YYEKEE (reference sequence). CDR3 nucleotides: TGTGCCAGCAGCCCCCGGACAGGGATGGGTAATGAGCAGTTCTTC. Protein: CASSPRTGMGNEQFF.